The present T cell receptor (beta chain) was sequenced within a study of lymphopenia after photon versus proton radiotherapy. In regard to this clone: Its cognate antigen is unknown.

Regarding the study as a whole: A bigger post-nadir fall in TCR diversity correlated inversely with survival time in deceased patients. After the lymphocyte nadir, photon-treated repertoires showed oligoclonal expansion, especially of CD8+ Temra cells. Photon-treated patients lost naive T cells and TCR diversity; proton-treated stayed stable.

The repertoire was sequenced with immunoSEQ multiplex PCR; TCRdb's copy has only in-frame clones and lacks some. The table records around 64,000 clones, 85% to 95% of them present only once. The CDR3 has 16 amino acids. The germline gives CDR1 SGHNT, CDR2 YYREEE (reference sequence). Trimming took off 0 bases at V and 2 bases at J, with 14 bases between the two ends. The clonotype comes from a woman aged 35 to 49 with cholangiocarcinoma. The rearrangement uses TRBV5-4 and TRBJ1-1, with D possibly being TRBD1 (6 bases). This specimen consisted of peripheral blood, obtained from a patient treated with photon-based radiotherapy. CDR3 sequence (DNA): TGTGCCAGCAGCTTGGGGGCCGGGGGCGCAAACACTGAAGCTTTCTTT. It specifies CASSLGAGGANTEAFF.